The entry below describes one TCR beta chain. Its antigen is currently unknown. The data derive from a study of identical twins. Notes on the study in general: Cross-sectional statistical analysis was relied on for the conclusions, without the same donors being followed.

Through template switching, a universal primer site was introduced, and the cDNA contained unique molecular identifiers. TCRdb passed the 5' RACE reads through MiXCR, listing each CDR3 protein once. The repertoire consists of roughly 250,000 distinct CDR3 sequences, with around 15% occurring once and the leading ten covering approximately 10%. CDR3 length: 17 amino acids. CDR1 and CDR2 (germline): SGHVS, FNYEAQ. V lost 5 bases, J lost 0 bases, and 14 bases lay in between. The TCR sequence derives from a woman between 18 and 29 years old in good health. The rearrangement uses TRBV7-6 and TRBJ2-6; D ambiguous. The specimen was memory (CD45RO+) T cells sorted from blood. As DNA, the CDR3 is TGTGCCAGCAGCCTCCGGACGGATGGCTCTGGGGCCAACGTCCTGACTTTC. This codes for CASSLRTDGSGANVLTF.